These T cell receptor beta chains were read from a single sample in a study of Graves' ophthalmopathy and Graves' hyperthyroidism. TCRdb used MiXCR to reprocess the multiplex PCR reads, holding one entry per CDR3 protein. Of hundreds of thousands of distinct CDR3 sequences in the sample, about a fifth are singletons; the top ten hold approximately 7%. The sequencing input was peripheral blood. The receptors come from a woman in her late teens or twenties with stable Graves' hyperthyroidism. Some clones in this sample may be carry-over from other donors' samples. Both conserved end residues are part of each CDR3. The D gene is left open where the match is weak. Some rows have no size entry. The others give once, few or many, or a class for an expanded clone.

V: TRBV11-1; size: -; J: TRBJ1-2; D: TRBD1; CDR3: CASSLGSGTGDYGYTF
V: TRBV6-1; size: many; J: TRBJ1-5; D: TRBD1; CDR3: CASSADTQGFQPQHF
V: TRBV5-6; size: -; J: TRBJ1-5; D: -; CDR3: CASSGVGQPQHF
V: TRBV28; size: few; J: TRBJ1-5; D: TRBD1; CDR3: CASSLFGTGGYQPQHF
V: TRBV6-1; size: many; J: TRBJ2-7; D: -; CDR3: CASSEVGSYEQYF
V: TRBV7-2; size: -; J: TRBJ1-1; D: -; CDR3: CASSVTGTKGTEAFF
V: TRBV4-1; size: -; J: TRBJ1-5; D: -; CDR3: CASSQGTTNQPQHF
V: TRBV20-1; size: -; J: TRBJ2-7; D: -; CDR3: CSASEQAGYEQYF
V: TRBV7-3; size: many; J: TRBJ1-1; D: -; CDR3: CASSLTRWTDEAFF
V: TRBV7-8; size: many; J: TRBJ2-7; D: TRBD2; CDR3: CASSLAVAGDYEQYF
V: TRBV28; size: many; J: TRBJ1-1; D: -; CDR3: CASRSSRGKNTEAFF
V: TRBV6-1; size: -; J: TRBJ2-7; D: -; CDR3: CASSEQQGSSYEQYF
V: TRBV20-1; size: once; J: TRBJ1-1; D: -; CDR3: CSARSTVRTEAFF
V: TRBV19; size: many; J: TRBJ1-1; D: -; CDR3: CASSTGGGGPEAFF
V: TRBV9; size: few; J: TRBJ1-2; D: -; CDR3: CASSPDRLVYGYTF
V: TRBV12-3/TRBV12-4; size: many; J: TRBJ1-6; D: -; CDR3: CASRAGYSNSPLHF
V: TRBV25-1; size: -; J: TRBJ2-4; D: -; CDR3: CASAGPGGDIQYF
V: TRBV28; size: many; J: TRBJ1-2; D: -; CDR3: CASSIRGGPYGYTF
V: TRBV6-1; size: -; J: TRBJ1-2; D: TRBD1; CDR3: CASVDRAYGYTF
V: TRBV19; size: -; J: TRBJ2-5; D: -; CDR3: CASSRNIQETQYF
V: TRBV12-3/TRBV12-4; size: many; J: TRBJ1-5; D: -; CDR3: CASSFVQGRVRQPQHF
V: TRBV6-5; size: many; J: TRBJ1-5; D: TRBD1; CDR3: CASSYPGQGIGQPQHF
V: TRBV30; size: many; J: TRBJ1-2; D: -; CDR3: CAWGDGSNYGYTF
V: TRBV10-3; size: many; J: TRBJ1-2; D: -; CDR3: CAISTRDTNYGYTF
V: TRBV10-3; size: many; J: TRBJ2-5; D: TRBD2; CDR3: CAISLGTSGGETQYF
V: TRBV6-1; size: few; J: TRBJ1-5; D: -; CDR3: CASTVGGRAQPQHF
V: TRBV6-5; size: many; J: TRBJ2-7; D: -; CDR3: CASSYKNYHIAEQYF
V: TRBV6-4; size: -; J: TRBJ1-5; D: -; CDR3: CASRSQGPQPQHF
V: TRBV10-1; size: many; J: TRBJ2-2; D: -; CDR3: CASSEADSTGELFF
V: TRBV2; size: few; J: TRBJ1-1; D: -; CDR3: CASREWGAEAFF
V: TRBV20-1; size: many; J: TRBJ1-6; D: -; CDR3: CSARGEGGSPLHF
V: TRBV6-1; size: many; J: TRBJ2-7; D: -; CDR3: CASSDRPESSYEQYF
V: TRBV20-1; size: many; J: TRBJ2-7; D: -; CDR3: CSAAPGDEQYF
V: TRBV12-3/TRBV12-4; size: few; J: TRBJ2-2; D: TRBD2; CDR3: CASRPSGGTNTGELFF
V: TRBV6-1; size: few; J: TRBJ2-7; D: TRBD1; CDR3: CASSAEQGYEQYF
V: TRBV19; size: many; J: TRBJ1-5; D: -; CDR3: CASSIGGGPTPQHF
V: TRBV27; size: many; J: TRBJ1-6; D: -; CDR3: CASSGGTLSSYNSPLHF
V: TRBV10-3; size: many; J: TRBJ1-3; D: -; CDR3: CAIGGSGNTIYF
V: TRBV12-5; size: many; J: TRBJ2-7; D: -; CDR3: CASGLGVRMDEQYF
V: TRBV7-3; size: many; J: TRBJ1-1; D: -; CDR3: CASSSSGTRYTEAFF
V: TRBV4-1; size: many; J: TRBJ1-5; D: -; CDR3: CASSQVRDGQPQHF
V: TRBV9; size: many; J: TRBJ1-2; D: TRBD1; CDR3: CASSYTGATTSGGYTF
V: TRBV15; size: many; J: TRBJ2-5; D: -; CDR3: CATSRDAGAQETQYF
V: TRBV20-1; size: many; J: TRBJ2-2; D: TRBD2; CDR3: CSARVASGGASGELFF
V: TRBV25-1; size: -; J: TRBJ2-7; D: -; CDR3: CASSASSIYEQYF
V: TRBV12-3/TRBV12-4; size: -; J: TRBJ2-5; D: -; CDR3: CASSLMGGSETQYF
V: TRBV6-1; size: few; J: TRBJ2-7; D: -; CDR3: CASRTLIGSYEQYF